This T cell receptor beta chain derives from a study of cytomegalovirus exposure and HLA in healthy donors. Amplification used 60 Vbeta primers and 13 Jbeta primers. Repertoires were generated with immunoSEQ multiplex PCR, while TCRdb's copy carries only in-frame clones and drops some. The data contain some 190,000 clones, 82% of them singletons. The receptor comes from a man aged 35 to 55 in good health and CMV-seronegative. The sample comprised PBMCs.

The CDR3 spells CASSLAAQGPRYEQYF. The CDR3 DNA reads TGTGCCAGCAGCTTAGCCGCACAGGGCCCAAGGTACGAGCAGTACTTC. The rearrangement links TRBV7-8 to TRBJ2-7; maybe TRBD1 (6 bases). The V end was cut by 0 bases, the J end by 4 bases, with 16 bases between. The CDR3 consists of 16 residues. Germline-derived CDR1 and CDR2 are SGHVS and FQNEAQ.